Shown below are 10 T cell receptor beta chains from a single sample sequenced in a study of Ad26.COV2.S vaccination and SARS-CoV-2 variants. Treatment defined: roughly 18 received Ad26.COV2.S at low or high dose, single or two shots; five or six received placebo; per-sample allocation not given. Day 63 following the first vaccine or placebo injection was when the samples were taken. Clones were sequenced by immunoSEQ multiplex PCR, and TCRdb holds only the in-frame ones, with some missing. This repertoire shows around 380,000 clones, less than 90% found once; its top ten account for around 3.4%. Sequenced material: peripheral blood, taken in a trial of Ad26.COV2.S vaccine versus placebo. These receptors all stem from a person between 18 and 59 years old who received the Ad26.COV2.S COVID-19 vaccine or a placebo.

This clone has only a few counts. The rearrangement joins TRBV19 to TRBJ1-1, with D hard to call. The germline V gene has CDR1 LNHDA and CDR2 SQIVND (reference sequence). This CDR3 is built from 16 residues. Trimming took off 7 bases at V and 2 bases at J, with 20 bases between the two ends. In DNA form, the CDR3 reads TGTGCCAGTACCCCCCAGGTCTCTTGGCATAACACTGAAGCTTTCTTT. It specifies CASTPQVSWHNTEAFF.

This sequence joins TRBV7-2 and TRBJ2-2; 7 nucleotides match TRBD1. This CDR3 has 15 residues. The germline V gene encodes CDR1 SGHTA and CDR2 FQGNSA. The V segment lost 1 base and the J segment 5 bases; nucleotides outside the gene matches: 4. CDR3 sequence reads: CASSLVRGRTGELFF. The CDR3 coding sequence is TGTGCCAGCAGCTTAGTTAGGGGGCGGACCGGGGAGCTGTTTTTT.

As concerns this clone: Other DNA sequences in the sample encode the same CDR3. This chain connects TRBV6-5 to TRBJ1-6, with D perhaps matching TRBD1 (5 bases). Trimming stripped 2 bases from V and 7 bases from J, with 9 bases between. The germline V gene encodes CDR1 MNHEY and CDR2 SVGAGI. This CDR3 contains 14 residues. For the CDR3, the DNA is TGTGCCAGCAGTTACGGCCAGGGCAATTCACCCCTCCACTTT. This sequence encodes CASSYGQGNSPLHF.

V gene TRBV18 combines with J gene TRBJ2-2, with D perhaps matching TRBD1 (5 bases). Trimming shortened V by 5 bases and J by 7 bases, and 14 bases separated the two germline ends. Per the germline V gene, CDR1 is KGHSH and CDR2 is LQKENI. CDR3 size: 14 residues. CDR3 sequence: CASSTWEGDGELFF. CDR3 DNA: TGTGCCAGCTCAACCTGGGAAGGGGACGGGGAGCTGTTTTTT.

In DNA form, the CDR3 reads TGTGCCAGCAGCGATTCGTCGGGTAGCAATCAGCCCCAGCATTTT. Protein sequence: CASSDSSGSNQPQHF. V and J are TRBV3-1 (or the pseudogene TRBV3-2) and TRBJ1-5; D remains unclear. V was shortened by 5 bases and J by 0 bases, with 11 bases between the two germline ends. The CDR3 totals 15 residues. Germline V gene lookup returns CDR1 LGHDT and CDR2 YNNKEL (reference sequence).

CDR3 coding DNA: TGTGCCAGCAGTTACGATGGTAAGAAGTGGACGGAAGCTTTCTTT. The encoded protein is CASSYDGKKWTEAFF. This rearrangement joins TRBV6-6 to TRBJ1-1, with D uncertain. V was pared by 2 bases and J by 8 bases, with 18 bases between. Germline CDR1 reads MNHNY; CDR2 reads SVGAGI (reference sequence). The CDR3 is 15 residues long.

The rearrangement uses TRBV2 and TRBJ1-3; D gene unclear. CDR3 length equals 13 residues. Germline-derived CDR1 and CDR2 are SNHLY and FYNNEI. V lost 2 bases to trimming and J lost 0 bases, with 2 bases between them. The CDR3 DNA is TGTGCCAGCAGTGAAAACTCTGGAAACACCATATATTTT. Protein sequence: CASSENSGNTIYF.

This clone has only one observation. The rearrangement links TRBV7-2 to TRBJ1-4; tentative D call: TRBD1 (5 bases). Trimming took 5 bases from V and 4 from J, leaving 11 bases between them. The germline gives CDR1 SGHTA, CDR2 FQGNSA. This CDR3 region has 14 residues. CDR3 in amino acids: CASSHAGSNEKLFF. The CDR3 coding sequence is TGTGCCAGCAGCCACGCAGGGAGTAATGAAAAACTGTTTTTT. Drawing the rest from reference TRBV7-2 and TRBJ1-4, the complete variable domain is GAGVSQSPSNKVTEKGKDVELRCDPISGHTALYWYRQSLGQGLEFLIYFQGNSAPDKSGLPSDRFSAERTGGSVSTLTIQRTQQEDSAVYLCASSHAGSNEKLFFGSGTQLSVL.

The chain recombines TRBV6-6 with TRBJ1-1; D is perhaps TRBD1 (5 bases). The CDR3 sequence is 13 residues long. V gave up 6 bases and J gave up 1 base, with 9 bases separating them. Germline V CDR1 and CDR2: MNHNY, SVGAGI (reference sequence). The CDR3 here is CASSLTENTEAFF. CDR3 DNA sequence: TGTGCCAGCAGCCTGACAGAGAACACTGAAGCTTTCTTT.

A note on this clone: The same CDR3 is also encoded by other DNA sequences in this sample. The V call is TRBV11-2, the J call TRBJ1-1; TRBD1 matches at 7 bases. Germline V lookup: CDR1 SGHAT, CDR2 FQNNGV. The CDR3 loop spans 14 amino acids. Unmatched junction bases numbered 8, after V lost 5 bases and J lost 5 bases. The CDR3 loop is CASSLRQGGTEAFF. The CDR3 DNA reads as TGTGCCAGCAGCCTCCGACAGGGTGGTACTGAAGCTTTCTTT.